A single sample gave rise to the 3 T cell receptor beta chains below, sequenced in a study of cytomegalovirus exposure and HLA in healthy donors. A multiplex PCR was run with 60 Vbeta primers and 13 Jbeta primers. The protocol was immunoSEQ multiplex PCR, while the TCRdb copy is restricted to in-frame clones and leaves out a portion. The sample shows approximately 110,000 clones, about four fifths of them seen only once. The sequencing input was PBMCs. The origin of the receptors is a man in his forties in good health and CMV-seronegative.

The genes are TRBV7-2 and TRBJ2-5; 13 positions match TRBD2. CDR3 length equals 15 residues. The V gene's germline CDR1 is SGHTA and CDR2 FQGNSA. With 5 bases clipped from V and 5 bases from J, the junction kept 5 bases outside the gene matches. The CDR3 sequence is CASSPGLAGVETQYF. The CDR3 region has the DNA TGTGCCAGCAGCCCCGGACTAGCGGGGGTTGAGACCCAGTACTTC.

V and J are TRBV29-1 and TRBJ1-5; perhaps TRBD1 as D (5 bases). Germline CDR1 and CDR2: SQVTM and ANQGSEA. This CDR3 comprises 16 residues. The V gene lost 2 bases and the J gene lost 0 bases, with 14 bases spanning the gap. The DNA of the CDR3 is TGCAGCGTTGAATCCAGGGTGGAGGGTAGCAATCAGCCCCAGCATTTT. Amino acids: CSVESRVEGSNQPQHF.

The V and J genes are TRBV29-1 and TRBJ1-2, with a weak D call TRBD1 (6 bases). This CDR3 spans 14 amino acids. Per germline, CDR1 SQVTM and CDR2 ANQGSEA. Trimming shortened V by 2 bases and J by 4 bases, and 14 bases separated the two germline ends. The DNA for the CDR3 is TGCAGCGTTGAACGCAGGGGCGCTGGCTATGGCTACACCTTC. This gives the protein CSVERRGAGYGYTF.